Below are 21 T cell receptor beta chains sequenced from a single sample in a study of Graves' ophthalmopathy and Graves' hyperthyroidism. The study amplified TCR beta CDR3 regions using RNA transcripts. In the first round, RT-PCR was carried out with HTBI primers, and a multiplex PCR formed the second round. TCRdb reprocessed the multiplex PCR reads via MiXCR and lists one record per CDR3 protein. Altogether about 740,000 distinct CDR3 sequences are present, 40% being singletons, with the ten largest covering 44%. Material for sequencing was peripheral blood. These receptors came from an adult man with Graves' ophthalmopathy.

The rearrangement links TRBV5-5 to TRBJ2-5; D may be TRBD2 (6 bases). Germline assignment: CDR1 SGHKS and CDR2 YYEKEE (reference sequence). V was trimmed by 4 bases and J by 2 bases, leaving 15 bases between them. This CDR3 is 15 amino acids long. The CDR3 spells CASSTAGTRQETQYF. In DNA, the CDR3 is TGTGCCAGCAGCACGGCCGGGACTCGACAAGAGACCCAGTACTTC.

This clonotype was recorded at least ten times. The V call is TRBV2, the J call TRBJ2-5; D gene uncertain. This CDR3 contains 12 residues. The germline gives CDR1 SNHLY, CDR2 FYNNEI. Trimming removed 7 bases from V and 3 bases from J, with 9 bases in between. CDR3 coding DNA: TGTGCCAGCATTAAGGGAAAAGAGACCCAGTACTTC. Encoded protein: CASIKGKETQYF.

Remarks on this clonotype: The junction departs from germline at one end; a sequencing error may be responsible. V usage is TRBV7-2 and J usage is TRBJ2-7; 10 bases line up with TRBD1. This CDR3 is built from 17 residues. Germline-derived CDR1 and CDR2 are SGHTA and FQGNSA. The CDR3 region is CASSFPSGGTGDYGQYF. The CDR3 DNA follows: TGTGCCAGCAGCTTCCCCTCAGGGGGGACAGGGGACTACGGGCAGTACTTC. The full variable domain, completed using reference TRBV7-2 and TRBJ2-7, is GAGVSQSPSNKVTEKGKDVELRCDPISGHTALYWYRQSLGQGLEFLIYFQGNSAPDKSGLPSDRFSAERTGGSVSTLTIQRTQQEDSAVYLCASSFPSGGTGDYGQYFGPGTRLTVT.

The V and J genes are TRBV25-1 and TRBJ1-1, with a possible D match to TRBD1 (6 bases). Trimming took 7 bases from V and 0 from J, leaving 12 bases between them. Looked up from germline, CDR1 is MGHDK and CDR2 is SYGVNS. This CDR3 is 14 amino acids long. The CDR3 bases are TGTGCCAGCAACTCGGACAGAGTGAACACTGAAGCTTTCTTT. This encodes CASNSDRVNTEAFF. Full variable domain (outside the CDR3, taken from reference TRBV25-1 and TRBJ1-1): EADIYQTPRYLVIGTGKKITLECSQTMGHDKMYWYQQDPGMELHLIHYSYGVNSTEKGDLSSESTVSRIRTEHFPLTLESARPSHTSQYLCASNSDRVNTEAFFGQGTRLTVV.

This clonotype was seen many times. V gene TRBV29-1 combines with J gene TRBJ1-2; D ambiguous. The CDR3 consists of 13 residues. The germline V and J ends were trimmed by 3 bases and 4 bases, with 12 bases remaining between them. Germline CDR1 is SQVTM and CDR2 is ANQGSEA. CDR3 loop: CSVDVGQGYGYTF. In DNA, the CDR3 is TGCAGCGTTGACGTTGGGCAAGGCTATGGCTACACCTTC.

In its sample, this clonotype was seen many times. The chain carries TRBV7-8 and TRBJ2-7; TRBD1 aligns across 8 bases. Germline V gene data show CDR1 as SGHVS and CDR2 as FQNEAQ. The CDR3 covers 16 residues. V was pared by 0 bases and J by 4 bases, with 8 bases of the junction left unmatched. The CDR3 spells CASSLAMDRAVYEQYF. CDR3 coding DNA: TGTGCCAGCAGCTTAGCGATGGACAGGGCTGTTTACGAGCAGTACTTC. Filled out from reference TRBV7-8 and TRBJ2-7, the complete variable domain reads GAGVSQSPRYKVAKRGQDVALRCDPISGHVSLFWYQQALGQGPEFLTYFQNEAQLDKSGLPSDRFFAERPEGSVSTLKIQRTQQEDSAVYLCASSLAMDRAVYEQYFGPGTRLTVT.

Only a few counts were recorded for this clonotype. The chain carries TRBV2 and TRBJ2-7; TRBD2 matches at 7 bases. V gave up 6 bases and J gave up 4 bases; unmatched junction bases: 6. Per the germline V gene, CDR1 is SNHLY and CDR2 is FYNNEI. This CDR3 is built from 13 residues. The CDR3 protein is CASRGRDRYEQYF. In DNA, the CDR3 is TGTGCCAGCAGAGGGAGGGATAGGTACGAGCAGTACTTC.

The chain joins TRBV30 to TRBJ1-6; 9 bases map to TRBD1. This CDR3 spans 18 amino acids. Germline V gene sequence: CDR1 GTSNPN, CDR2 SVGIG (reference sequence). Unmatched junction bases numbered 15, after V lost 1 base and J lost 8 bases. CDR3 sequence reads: CAWSALGTGIYVDSPLHF. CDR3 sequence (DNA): TGTGCCTGGAGTGCCCTGGGGACAGGGATTTATGTAGATTCACCCCTCCACTTT.

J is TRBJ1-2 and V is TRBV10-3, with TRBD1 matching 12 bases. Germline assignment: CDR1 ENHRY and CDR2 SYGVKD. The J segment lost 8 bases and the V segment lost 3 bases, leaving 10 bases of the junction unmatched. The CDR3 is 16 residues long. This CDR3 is CAISDIGGTGGRGYTF. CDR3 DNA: TGTGCCATCAGTGATATTGGGGGGACAGGGGGCAGAGGCTACACCTTC.

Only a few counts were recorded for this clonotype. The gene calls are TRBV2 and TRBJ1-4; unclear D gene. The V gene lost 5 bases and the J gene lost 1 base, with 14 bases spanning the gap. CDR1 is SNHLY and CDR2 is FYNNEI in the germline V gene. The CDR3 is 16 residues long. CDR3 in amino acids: CASSYSMQETNEKLFF. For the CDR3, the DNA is TGTGCCAGCAGTTACTCGATGCAGGAAACTAATGAAAAACTGTTTTTT.

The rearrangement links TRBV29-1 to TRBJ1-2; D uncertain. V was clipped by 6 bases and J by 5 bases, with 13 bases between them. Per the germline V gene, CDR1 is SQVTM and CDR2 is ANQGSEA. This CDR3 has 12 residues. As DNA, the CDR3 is TGCAGCGTCCGTGTGACGGAATATGGCTACACCTTC. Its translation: CSVRVTEYGYTF.

CDR3 in DNA: TGCAGCTTGGGACTGGGGGGAACCTATGGCTACACCTTC. Its protein is CSLGLGGTYGYTF. The V gene is TRBV29-1, the J gene TRBJ1-2; D might be TRBD1 (5 bases). Germline V lookup: CDR1 SQVTM, CDR2 ANQGSEA. The CDR3 contains 13 residues. Trimming removed 8 bases from V and 4 bases from J, with 17 bases in between.

Here the CDR3 DNA reads TGTGCCAGCAGCTCGACATCCCCTGTCAGGGACTACGAGCAGTACTTC. It codes for CASSSTSPVRDYEQYF. V gene TRBV7-9 combines with J gene TRBJ2-7; the D gene is possibly TRBD1 (5 bases). Trimming shortened V by 4 bases and J by 3 bases, and 19 bases separated the two germline ends. The V gene's germline CDR1 is SEHNR and CDR2 FQNEAQ (reference sequence). The CDR3 totals 16 residues.

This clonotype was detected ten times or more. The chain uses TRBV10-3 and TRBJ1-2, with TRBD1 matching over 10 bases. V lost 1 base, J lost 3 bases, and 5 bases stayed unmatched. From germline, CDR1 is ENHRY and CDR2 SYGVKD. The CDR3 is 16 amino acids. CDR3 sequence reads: CAISEFGTGADYGYTF. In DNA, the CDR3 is TGTGCCATCAGTGAGTTCGGGACAGGGGCTGACTATGGCTACACCTTC.

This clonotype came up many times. Written as DNA, the CDR3 is TGCAGTGCTAGGGGAGGGGACGCAGGGATACGGTCACCCCTCCACTTT. Amino acids: CSARGGDAGIRSPLHF. The V gene is TRBV20-1, the J gene TRBJ1-6; D possibly corresponds to TRBD1 (5 bases). Trimming removed 3 bases from V and 10 bases from J, with 22 bases in between. Germline V gene lookup returns CDR1 DFQATT and CDR2 SNEGSKA (reference sequence). The CDR3 runs 16 residues.

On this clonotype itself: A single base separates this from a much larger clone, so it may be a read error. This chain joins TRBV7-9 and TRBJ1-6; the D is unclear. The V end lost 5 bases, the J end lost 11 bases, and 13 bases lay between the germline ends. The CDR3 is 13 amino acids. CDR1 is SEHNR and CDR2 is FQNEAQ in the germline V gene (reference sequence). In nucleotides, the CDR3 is TGTGCCAGCAGCCCGGACGCCGATCCACCCCTCCACTTT. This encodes CASSPDADPPLHF.

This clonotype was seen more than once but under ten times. The CDR3 loop is CSAVRSGITNQPQHF. DNA of the CDR3: TGCAGTGCTGTACGGTCCGGGATCACCAATCAGCCCCAGCATTTT. The chain carries TRBV20-1 and TRBJ1-5; D remains ambiguous. From germline, CDR1 is DFQATT and CDR2 SNEGSKA (reference sequence). This CDR3 has 15 amino acids. V lost 5 bases, J lost 3 bases, and 17 bases lay in between.

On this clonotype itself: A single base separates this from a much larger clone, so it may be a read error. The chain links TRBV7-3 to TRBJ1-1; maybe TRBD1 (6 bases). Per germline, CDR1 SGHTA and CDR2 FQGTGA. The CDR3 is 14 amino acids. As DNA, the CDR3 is TGTGCCAGCAGGAGGTATGGGGGGCAGGTTGAAGCTTCCTTT. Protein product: CASRRYGGQVEASF.

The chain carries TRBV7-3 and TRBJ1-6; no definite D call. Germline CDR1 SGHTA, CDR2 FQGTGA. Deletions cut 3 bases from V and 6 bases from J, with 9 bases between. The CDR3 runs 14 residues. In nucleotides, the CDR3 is TGTGCCAGCAGCTTTGGAGGGCCTAATTCACCCCTCCACTTT. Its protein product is CASSFGGPNSPLHF.

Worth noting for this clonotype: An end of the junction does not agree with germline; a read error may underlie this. CDR3 sequence (DNA): TGTGCCAGCAGTTTCGGCGGGGGCTATAACTATGACTACACCTTC. Its protein product is CASSFGGGYNYDYTF. V usage is TRBV25-1 and J usage is TRBJ1-2, with a weak D call TRBD1 (6 bases). The CDR3 is 15 residues long. Germline V lookup: CDR1 MGHDK, CDR2 SYGVNS.

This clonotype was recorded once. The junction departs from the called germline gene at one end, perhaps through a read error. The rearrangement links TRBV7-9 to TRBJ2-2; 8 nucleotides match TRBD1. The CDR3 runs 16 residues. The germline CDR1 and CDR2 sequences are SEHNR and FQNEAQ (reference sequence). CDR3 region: CASSIPAGGNTEELFF. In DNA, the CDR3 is TGTGCCAGTAGTATTCCGGCAGGGGGCAACACCGAGGAGCTGTTTTTT.